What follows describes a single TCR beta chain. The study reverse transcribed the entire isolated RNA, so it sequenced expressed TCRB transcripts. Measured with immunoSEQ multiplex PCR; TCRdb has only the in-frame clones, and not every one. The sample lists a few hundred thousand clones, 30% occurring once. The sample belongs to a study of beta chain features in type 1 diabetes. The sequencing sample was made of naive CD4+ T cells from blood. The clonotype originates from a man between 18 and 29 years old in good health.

The CDR3 DNA reads as TGTGCCAGCAGCTTAGCGGCTAGCCATGAGCAGTTCTTC. Its translation: CASSLAASHEQFF. The chain combines TRBV11-3 with TRBJ2-1; weak D call: TRBD2 (5 bases). Germline lookup yields CDR1 SGHNT and CDR2 YENEEA. The CDR3 length is 13 residues. Trimming pared 1 base from V and 8 bases from J, leaving 9 bases between.